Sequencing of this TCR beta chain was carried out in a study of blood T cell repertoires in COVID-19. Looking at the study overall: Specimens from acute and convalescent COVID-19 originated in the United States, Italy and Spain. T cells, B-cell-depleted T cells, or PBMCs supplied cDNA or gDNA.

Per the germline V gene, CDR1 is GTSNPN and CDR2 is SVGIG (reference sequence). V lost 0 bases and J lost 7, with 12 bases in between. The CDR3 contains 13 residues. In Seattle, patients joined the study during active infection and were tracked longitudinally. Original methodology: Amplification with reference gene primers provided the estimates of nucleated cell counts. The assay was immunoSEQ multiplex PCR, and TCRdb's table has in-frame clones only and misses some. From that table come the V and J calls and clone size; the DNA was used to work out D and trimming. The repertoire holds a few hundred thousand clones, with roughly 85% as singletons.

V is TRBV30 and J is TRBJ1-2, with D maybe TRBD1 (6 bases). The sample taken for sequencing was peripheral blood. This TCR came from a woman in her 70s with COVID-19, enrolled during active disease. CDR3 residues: CAWSVLGGSGYTF. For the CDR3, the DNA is TGTGCCTGGAGTGTACTAGGGGGATCTGGCTACACCTTC.